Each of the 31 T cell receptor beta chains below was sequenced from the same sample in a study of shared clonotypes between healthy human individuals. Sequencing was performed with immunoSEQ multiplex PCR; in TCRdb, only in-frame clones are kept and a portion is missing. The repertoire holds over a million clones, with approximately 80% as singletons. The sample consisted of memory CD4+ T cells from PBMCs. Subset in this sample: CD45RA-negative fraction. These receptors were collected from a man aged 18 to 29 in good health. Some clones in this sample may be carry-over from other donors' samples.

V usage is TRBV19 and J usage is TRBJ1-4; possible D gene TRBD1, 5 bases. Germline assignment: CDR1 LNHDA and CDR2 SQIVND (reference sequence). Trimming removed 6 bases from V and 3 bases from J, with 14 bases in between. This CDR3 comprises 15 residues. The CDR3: CASSHLWGANEKLFF. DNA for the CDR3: TGTGCCAGTAGCCACCTTTGGGGGGCTAATGAAAAACTGTTTTTT.

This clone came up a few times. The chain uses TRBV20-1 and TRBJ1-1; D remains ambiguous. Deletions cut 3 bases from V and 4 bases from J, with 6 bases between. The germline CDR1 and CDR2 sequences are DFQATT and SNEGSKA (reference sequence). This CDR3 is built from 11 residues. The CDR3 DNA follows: TGCAGTGCTAGCAGATTCACTGAAGCTTTCTTT. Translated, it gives CSASRFTEAFF.

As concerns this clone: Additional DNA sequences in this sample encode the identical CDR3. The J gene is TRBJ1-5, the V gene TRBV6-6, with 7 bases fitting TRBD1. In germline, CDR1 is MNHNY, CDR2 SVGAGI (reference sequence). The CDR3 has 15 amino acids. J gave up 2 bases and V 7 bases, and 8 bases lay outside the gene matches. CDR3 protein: CASIDRVSGNQPQHF. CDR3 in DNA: TGTGCCAGCATTGACAGGGTCTCAGGCAATCAGCCCCAGCATTTT.

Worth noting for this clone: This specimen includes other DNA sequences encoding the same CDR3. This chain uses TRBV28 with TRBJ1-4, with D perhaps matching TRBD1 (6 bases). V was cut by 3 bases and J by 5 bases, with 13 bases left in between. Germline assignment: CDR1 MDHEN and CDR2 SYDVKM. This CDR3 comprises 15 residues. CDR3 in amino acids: CASSLGGQGNEKLFF. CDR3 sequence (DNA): TGTGCCAGCAGTTTGGGGGGCCAGGGAAATGAAAAACTGTTTTTT.

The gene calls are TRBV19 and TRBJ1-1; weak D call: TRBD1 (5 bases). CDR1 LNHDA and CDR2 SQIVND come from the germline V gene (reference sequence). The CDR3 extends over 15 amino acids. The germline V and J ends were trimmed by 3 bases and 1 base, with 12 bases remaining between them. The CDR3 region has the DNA TGTGCCAGTAGTATGGCAGGGTGGGGGAACACTGAAGCTTTCTTT. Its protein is CASSMAGWGNTEAFF.

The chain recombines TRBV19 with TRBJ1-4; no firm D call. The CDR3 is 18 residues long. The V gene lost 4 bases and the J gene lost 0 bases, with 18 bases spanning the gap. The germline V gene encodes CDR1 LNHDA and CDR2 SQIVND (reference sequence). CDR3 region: CASSTDIRPHPTNEKLFF. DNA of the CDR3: TGTGCCAGTAGTACTGACATCAGGCCTCACCCAACTAATGAAAAACTGTTTTTT.

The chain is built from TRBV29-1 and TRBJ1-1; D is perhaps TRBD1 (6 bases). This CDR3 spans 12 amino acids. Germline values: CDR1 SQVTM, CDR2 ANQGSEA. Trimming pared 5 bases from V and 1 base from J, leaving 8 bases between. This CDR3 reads CSVRQANTEAFF. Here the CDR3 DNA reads TGCAGCGTTCGACAGGCGAACACTGAAGCTTTCTTT.

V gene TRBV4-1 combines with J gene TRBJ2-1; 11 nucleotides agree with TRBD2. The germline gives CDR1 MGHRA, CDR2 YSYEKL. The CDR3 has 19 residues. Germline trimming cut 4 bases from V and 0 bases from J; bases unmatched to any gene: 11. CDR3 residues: CASSPFGTSGKSSYNEQFF. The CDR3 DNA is TGCGCCAGCAGCCCTTTCGGGACTAGCGGTAAGAGCTCCTACAATGAGCAGTTCTTC.

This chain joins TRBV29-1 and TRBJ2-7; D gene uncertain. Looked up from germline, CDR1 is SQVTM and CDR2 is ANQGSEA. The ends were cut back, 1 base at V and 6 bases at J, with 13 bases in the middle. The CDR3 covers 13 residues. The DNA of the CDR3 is TGCAGCGTTGAAGCCAGTCATGGGCGCGAGCAGTACTTC. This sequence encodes CSVEASHGREQYF.

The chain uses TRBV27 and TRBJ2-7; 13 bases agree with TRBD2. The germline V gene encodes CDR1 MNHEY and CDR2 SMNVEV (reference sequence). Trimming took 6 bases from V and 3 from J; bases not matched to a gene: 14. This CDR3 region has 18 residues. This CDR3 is CASRRRGTSGTFNYEQYF. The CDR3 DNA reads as TGTGCCAGCAGGCGCCGCGGGACTAGCGGGACTTTCAACTACGAGCAGTACTTC.

The CDR3: CASSQDGTFDNLGNEQFF. The CDR3 DNA reads as TGTGCCAGCAGCCAAGATGGCACCTTTGACAACCTAGGCAATGAGCAGTTCTTC. The chain is built from TRBV14 and TRBJ2-1; D is unresolved. CDR3 length: 18 residues. The V gene lost 0 bases and the J gene lost 6 bases, with 21 bases spanning the gap. CDR1 SGHDN and CDR2 FVKESK come from the germline V gene. Full variable domain (outside the CDR3, taken from reference TRBV14 and TRBJ2-1): EAGVTQFPSHSVIEKGQTVTLRCDPISGHDNLYWYRRVMGKEIKFLLHFVKESKQDESGMPNNRFLAERTGGTYSTLKVQPAELEDSGVYFCASSQDGTFDNLGNEQFFGPGTRLTVL.

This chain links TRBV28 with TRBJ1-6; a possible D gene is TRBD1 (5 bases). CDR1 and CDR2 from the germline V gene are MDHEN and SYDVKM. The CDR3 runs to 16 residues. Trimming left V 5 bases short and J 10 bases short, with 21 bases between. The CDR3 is CASSPLAAPGGSPLHF. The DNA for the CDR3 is TGTGCCAGCAGTCCCCTGGCCGCCCCGGGGGGATCACCCCTCCACTTT.

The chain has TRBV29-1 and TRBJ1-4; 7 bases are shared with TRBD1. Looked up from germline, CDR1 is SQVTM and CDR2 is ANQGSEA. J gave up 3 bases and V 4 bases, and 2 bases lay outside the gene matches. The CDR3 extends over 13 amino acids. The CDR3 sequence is CSVGGQANEKLFF. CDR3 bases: TGCAGCGTTGGAGGACAGGCTAATGAAAAACTGTTTTTT.

CDR3 DNA sequence: TGTGCCAGCAGCTTAGCGACAGGACAAGAGACCCAGTACTTC. It yields the protein CASSLATGQETQYF. V gene TRBV7-7 combines with J gene TRBJ2-5, with D perhaps TRBD1 (6 bases). The germline V gene has CDR1 SSHAT and CDR2 FNYEAQ (reference sequence). Trimming shortened V by 0 bases and J by 2 bases, and 7 bases separated the two germline ends. The CDR3 sequence is 14 residues long.

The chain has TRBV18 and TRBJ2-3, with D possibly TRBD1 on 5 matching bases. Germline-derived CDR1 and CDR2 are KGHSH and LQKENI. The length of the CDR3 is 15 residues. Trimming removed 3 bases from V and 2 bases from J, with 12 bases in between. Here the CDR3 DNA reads TGTGCCAGCTCACCCAGTCTAGGGGCCACAGATACGCAGTATTTT. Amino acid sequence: CASSPSLGATDTQYF.

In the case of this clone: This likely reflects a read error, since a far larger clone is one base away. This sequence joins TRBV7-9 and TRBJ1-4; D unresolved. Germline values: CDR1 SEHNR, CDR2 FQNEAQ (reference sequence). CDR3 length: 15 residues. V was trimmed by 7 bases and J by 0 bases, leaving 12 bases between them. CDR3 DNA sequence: TGTGCCAGCAACGTCGGTCTTGCAACTAATGAAAAACTGTTTTTT. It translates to CASNVGLATNEKLFF.

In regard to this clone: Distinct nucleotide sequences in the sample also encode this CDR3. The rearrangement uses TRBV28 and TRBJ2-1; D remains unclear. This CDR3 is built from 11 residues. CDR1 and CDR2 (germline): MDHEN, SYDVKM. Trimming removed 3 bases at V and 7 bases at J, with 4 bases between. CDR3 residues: CASSFLNEQFF. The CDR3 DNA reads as TGTGCCAGCAGTTTTTTAAATGAGCAGTTCTTC. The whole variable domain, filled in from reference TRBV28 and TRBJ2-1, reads DVKVTQSSRYLVKRTGEKVFLECVQDMDHENMFWYRQDPGLGLRLIYFSYDVKMKEKGDIPEGYSVSREKKERFSLILESASTNQTSMYLCASSFLNEQFFGPGTRLTVL.

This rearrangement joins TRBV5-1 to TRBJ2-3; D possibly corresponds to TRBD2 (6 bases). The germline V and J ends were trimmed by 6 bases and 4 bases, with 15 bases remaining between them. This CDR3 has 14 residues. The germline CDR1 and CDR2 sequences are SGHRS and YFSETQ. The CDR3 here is CASTAGWPPDTQYF. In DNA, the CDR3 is TGCGCCAGCACGGCGGGATGGCCCCCAGATACGCAGTATTTT.

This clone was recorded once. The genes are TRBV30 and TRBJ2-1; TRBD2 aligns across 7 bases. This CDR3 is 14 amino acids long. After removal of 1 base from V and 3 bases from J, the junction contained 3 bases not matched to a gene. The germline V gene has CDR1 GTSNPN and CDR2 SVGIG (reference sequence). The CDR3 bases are TGTGCCTGGAGTGGACTAGCAGACTACAATGAGCAGTTCTTC. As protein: CAWSGLADYNEQFF.

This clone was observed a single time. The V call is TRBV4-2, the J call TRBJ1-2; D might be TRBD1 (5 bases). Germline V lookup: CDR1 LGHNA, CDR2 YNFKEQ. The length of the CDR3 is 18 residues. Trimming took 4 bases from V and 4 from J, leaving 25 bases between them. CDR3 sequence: CASSPRPVLEGRGYGYTF. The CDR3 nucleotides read TGTGCCAGCAGCCCTCGGCCGGTGCTTGAGGGGAGAGGCTATGGCTACACCTTC.

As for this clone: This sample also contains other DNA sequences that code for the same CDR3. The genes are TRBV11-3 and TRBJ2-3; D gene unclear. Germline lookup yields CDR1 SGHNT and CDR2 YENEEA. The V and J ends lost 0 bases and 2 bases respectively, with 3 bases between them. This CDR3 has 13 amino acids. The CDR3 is CASSLEYTDTQYF. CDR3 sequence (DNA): TGTGCCAGCAGCTTAGAGTACACAGATACGCAGTATTTT.

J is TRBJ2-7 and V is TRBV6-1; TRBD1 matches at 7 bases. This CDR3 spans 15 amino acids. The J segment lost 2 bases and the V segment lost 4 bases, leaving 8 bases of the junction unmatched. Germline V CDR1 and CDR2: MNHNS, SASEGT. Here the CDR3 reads CASSVPTGLPYEQYF. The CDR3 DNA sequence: TGTGCCAGCAGTGTCCCGACAGGGCTTCCCTACGAGCAGTACTTC.

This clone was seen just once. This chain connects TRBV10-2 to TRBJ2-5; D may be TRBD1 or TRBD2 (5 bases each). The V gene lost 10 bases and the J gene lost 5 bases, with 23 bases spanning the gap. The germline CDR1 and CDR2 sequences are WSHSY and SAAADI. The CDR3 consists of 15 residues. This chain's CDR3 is CATRRGGSQLETQYF. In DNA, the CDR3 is TGCGCCACCCGACGGGGCGGGTCCCAGCTGGAGACCCAGTACTTC.

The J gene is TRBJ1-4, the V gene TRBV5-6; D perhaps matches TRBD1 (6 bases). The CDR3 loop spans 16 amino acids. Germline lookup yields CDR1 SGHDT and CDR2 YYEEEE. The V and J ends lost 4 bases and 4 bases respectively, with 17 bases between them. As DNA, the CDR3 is TGTGCCAGCAGCCTACAGGACAGAGTCTATAATGAAAAACTGTTTTTT. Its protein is CASSLQDRVYNEKLFF.

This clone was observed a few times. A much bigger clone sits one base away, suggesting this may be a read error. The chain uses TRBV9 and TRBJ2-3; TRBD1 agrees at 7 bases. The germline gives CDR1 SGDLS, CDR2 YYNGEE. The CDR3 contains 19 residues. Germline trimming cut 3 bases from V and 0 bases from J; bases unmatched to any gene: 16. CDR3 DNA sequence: TGTGCCAGCAGCGCTTACTCAGGGGGAGAACAGTGGAGCACAGATACGCAGTATTTT. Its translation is CASSAYSGGEQWSTDTQYF.

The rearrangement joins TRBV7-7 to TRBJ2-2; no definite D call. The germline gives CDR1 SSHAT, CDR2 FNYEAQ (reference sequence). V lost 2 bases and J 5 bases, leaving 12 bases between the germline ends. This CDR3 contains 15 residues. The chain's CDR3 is CASSLRGPGTGELFF. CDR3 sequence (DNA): TGTGCCAGCAGCTTACGTGGTCCTGGGACCGGGGAGCTGTTTTTT.

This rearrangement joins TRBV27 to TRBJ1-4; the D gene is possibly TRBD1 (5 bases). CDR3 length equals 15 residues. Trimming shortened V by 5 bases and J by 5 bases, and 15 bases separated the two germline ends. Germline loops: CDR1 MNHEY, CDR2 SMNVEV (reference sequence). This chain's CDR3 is CASSPREGRNEKLFF. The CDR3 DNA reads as TGTGCCAGCAGTCCCCGGGAGGGACGAAATGAAAAACTGTTTTTT. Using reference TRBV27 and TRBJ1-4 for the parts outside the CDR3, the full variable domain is EAQVTQNPRYLITVTGKKLTVTCSQNMNHEYMSWYRQDPGLGLRQIYYSMNVEVTDKGDVPEGYKVSRKEKRNFPLILESPSPNQTSLYFCASSPREGRNEKLFFGSGTQLSVL.

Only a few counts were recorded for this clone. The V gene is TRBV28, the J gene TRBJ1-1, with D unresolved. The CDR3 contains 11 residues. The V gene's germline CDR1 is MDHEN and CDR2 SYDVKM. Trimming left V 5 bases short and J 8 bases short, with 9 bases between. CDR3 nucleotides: TGTGCCAGCAGTGGCCGTGGGGAAGCTTTCTTT. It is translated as CASSGRGEAFF.

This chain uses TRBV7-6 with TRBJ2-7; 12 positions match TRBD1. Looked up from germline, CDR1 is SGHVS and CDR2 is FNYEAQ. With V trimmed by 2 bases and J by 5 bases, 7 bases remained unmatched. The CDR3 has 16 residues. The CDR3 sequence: CASSLPGTGGLDEQYF. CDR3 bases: TGTGCCAGCAGCTTACCTGGGACAGGGGGCCTCGACGAGCAGTACTTC.

The CDR3 protein is CASSFNGRGSDEQFF. CDR3 nucleotide sequence: TGTGCCAGCAGTTTCAACGGGAGAGGAAGCGATGAGCAGTTCTTC. This sequence joins TRBV28 and TRBJ2-1, with D perhaps TRBD2 (6 bases). V dropped 3 bases and J dropped 8 bases, with 17 bases sitting between them. Germline loops: CDR1 MDHEN, CDR2 SYDVKM. CDR3 length: 15 residues.

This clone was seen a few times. The CDR3 DNA reads TGTGCCAGCAGTTCACGTGAAGCTTTCTTT. This translates into CASSSREAFF. The chain links TRBV28 to TRBJ1-1; D unresolved. Trimming shortened V by 4 bases and J by 7 bases, and 4 bases separated the two germline ends. The germline V gene encodes CDR1 MDHEN and CDR2 SYDVKM. This CDR3 has 10 residues.